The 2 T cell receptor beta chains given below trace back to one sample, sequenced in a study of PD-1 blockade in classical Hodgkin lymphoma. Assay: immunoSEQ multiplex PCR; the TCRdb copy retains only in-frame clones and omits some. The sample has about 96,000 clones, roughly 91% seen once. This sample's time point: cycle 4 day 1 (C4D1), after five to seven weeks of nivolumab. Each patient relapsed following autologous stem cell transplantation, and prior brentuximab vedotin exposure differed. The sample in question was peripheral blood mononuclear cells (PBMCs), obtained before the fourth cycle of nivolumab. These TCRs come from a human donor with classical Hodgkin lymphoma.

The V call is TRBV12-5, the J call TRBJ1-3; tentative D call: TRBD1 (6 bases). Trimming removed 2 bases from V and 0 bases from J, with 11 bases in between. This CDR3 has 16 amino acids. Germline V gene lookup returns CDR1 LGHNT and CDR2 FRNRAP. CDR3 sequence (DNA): TGTGCTAGTGGTTTGATGGGGGACAACTCTGGAAACACCATATATTTT. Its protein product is CASGLMGDNSGNTIYF.

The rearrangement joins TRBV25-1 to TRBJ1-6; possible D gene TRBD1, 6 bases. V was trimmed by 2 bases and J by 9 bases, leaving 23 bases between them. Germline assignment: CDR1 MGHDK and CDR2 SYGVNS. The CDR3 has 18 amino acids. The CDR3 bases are TGTGCCAGCAGTGAAGGGCGCGGGACAACCTCCGGAGGTTCACCCCTCCACTTT. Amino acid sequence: CASSEGRGTTSGGSPLHF. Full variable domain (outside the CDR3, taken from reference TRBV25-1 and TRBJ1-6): EADIYQTPRYLVIGTGKKITLECSQTMGHDKMYWYQQDPGMELHLIHYSYGVNSTEKGDLSSESTVSRIRTEHFPLTLESARPSHTSQYLCASSEGRGTTSGGSPLHFGNGTRLTVT.